What follows describes a single T cell receptor (beta chain). The antigen remains undetermined. Per the germline V gene, CDR1 is MDHEN and CDR2 is SYDVKM. V was shortened by 5 bases and J by 4 bases, with 11 bases between the two germline ends. CDR3 length: 13 amino acids. This sample was included in a study of cytomegalovirus exposure and HLA in healthy donors. Study outcomes and limitations: The TCR clusters that emerged in the first cohort tended, a later analysis found, to co-occur in the 120 validation repertoires. Researchers catalogued approximately 170 TCR beta chains as cytomegalovirus-associated. Most TCRs appeared rarely, but some public TCRs recurred in many donors.

TCRdb's copy holds only in-frame clones and misses some; the assay was immunoSEQ multiplex PCR. The data show tens of thousands of clones, about 93% seen once. While the first cohort had some 700 subjects, the donors belonged to the separate validation cohort of over a hundred subjects. V and J are TRBV28 and TRBJ1-1, with D uncertain. This TCR was sampled from a young woman in good health and CMV-seronegative. Sequencing input: PBMCs. The CDR3 loop is CASSPPPSTEAFF. CDR3 DNA sequence: TGTGCCAGCAGTCCCCCCCCCAGCACTGAAGCTTTCTTT.